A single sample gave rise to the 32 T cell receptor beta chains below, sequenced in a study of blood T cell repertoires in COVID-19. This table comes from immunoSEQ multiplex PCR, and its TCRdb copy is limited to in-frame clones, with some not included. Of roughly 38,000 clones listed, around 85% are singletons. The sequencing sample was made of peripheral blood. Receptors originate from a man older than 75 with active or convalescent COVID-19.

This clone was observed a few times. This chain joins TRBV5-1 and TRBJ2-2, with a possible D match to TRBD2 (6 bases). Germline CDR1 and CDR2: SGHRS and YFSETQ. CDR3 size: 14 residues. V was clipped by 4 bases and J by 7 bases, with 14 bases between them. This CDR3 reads CASSPGVEVGELFF. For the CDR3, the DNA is TGCGCCAGCAGCCCGGGAGTGGAGGTCGGGGAGCTGTTTTTT.

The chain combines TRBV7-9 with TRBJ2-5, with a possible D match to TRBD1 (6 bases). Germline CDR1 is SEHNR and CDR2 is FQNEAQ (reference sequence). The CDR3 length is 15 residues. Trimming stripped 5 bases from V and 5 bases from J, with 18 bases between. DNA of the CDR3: TGTGCCAGCAGCGCGTTTACAGGGCAGGGGGAGACCCAGTACTTC. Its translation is CASSAFTGQGETQYF.

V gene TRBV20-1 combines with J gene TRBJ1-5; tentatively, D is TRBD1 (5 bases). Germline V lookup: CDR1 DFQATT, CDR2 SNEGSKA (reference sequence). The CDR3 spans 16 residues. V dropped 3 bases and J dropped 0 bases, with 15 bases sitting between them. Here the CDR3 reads CSASRRGRYSNQPQHF. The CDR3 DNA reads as TGCAGTGCTAGTAGGAGGGGCCGGTATAGCAATCAGCCCCAGCATTTT.

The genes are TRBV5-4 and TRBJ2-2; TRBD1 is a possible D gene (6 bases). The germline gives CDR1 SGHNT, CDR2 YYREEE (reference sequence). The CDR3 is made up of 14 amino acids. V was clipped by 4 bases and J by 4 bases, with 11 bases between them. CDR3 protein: CASSRDISTGELFF. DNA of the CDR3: TGTGCCAGCAGCCGGGACATTTCCACCGGGGAGCTGTTTTTT.

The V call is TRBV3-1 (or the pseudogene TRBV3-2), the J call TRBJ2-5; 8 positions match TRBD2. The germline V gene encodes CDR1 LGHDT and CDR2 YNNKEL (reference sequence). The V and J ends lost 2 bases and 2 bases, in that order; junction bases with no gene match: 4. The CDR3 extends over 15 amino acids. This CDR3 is CASSQPTSVQETQYF. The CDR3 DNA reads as TGTGCCAGCAGCCAACCGACTAGCGTGCAAGAGACCCAGTACTTC.

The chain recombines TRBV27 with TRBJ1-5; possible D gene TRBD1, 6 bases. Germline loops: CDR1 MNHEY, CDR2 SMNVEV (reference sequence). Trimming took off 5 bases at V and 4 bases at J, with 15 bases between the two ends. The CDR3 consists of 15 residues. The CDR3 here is CASSRYRTENQPQHF. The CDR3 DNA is TGTGCCAGCAGTCGATACCGGACAGAGAATCAGCCCCAGCATTTT.

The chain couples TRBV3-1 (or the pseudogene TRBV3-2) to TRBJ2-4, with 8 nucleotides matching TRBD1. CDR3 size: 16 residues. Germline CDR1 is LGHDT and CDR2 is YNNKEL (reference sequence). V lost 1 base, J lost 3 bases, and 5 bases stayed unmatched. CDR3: CASSQVFDRGKNIQYF. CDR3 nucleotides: TGTGCCAGCAGCCAAGTTTTCGACAGGGGCAAAAACATTCAGTACTTC.

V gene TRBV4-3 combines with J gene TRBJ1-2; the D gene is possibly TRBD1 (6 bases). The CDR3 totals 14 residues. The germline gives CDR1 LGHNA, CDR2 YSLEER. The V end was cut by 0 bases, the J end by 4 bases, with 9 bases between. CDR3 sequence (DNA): TGCGCCAGCAGCCAAGATAACAGGGTCTATGGCTACACCTTC. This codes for CASSQDNRVYGYTF.

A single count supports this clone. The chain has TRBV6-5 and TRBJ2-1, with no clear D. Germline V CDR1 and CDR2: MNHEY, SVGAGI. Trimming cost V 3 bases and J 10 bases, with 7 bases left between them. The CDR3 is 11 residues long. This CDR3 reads CASSYYAEQFF. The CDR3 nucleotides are TGTGCCAGCAGTTATTATGCGGAGCAGTTCTTC.

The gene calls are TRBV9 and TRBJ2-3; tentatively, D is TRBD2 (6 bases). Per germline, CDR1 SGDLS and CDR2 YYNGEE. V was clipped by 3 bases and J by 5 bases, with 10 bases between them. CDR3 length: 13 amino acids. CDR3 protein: CASSAQAGDTQYF. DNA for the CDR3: TGTGCCAGCAGCGCCCAAGCGGGAGATACGCAGTATTTT.

CDR3 in DNA: TGTGCCAGCAGCCCGGACATAAGCTCTGGGGCCAACGTCCTGACTTTC. It specifies CASSPDISSGANVLTF. The chain recombines TRBV7-6 with TRBJ2-6; possibly TRBD1 for D (5 bases). The CDR3 is 16 amino acids. V was clipped by 5 bases and J by 0 bases, with 11 bases between them. CDR1 is SGHVS, CDR2 FNYEAQ, per germline.

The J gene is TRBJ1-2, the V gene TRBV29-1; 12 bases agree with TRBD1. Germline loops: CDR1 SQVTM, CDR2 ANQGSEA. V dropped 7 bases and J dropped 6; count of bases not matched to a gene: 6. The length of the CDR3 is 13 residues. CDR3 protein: CSAPGQGAHGYTF. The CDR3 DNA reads TGCAGCGCCCCGGGACAGGGGGCCCATGGCTACACCTTC. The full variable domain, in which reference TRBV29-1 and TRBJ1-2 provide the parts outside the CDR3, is SAVISQKPSRDICQRGTSLTIQCQVDSQVTMMFWYRQQPGQSLTLIATANQGSEATYESGFVIDKFPISRPNLTFSTLTVSNMSPEDSSIYLCSAPGQGAHGYTFGSGTRLTVV.

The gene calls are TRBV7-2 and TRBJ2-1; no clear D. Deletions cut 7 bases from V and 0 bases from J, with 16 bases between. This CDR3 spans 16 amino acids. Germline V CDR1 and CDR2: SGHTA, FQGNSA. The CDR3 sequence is CASKLELAASYNEQFF. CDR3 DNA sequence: TGTGCCAGCAAACTCGAATTGGCGGCCTCCTACAATGAGCAGTTCTTC.

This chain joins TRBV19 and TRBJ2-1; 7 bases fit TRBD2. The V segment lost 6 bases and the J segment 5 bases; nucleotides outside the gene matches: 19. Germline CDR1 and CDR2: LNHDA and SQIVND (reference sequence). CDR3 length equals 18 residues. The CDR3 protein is CASSPRDYLLSGHNEQFF. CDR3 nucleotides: TGTGCCAGTAGCCCAAGGGACTACCTACTTAGCGGCCACAATGAGCAGTTCTTC.

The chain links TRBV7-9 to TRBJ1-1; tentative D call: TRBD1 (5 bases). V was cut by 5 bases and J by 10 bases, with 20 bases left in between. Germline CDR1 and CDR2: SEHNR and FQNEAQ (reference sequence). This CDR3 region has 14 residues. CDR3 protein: CASSPITQGDVAFF. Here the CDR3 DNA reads TGTGCCAGCAGCCCAATCACCCAGGGCGATGTAGCTTTCTTT.

The DNA for the CDR3 is TGTGCCAGCAGTTTAAGCGGGACTCACAATGAGCAGTTCTTC. This codes for CASSLSGTHNEQFF. The chain carries TRBV27 and TRBJ2-1, with TRBD2 identical over 7 bases. V shed 2 bases and J 5 bases; nucleotides not matched to a gene: 3. Germline V CDR1 and CDR2: MNHEY, SMNVEV (reference sequence). This CDR3 region has 14 residues.

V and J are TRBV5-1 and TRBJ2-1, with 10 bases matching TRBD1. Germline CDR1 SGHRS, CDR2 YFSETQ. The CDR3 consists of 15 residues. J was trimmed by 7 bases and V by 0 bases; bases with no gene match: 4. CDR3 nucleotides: TGCGCCAGCAGCTTGGCTGGACAGGGGGTAAATGAGCAGTTCTTC. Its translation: CASSLAGQGVNEQFF. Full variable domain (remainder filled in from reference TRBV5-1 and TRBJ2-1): KAGVTQTPRYLIKTRGQQVTLSCSPISGHRSVSWYQQTPGQGLQFLFEYFSETQRNKGNFPGRFSGRQFSNSRSEMNVSTLELGDSALYLCASSLAGQGVNEQFFGPGTRLTVL.

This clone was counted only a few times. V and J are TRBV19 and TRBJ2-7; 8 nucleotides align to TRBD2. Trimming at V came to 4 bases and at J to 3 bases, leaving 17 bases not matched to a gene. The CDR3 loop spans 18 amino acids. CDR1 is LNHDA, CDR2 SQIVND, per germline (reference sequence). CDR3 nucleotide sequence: TGTGCCAGTAGTACCTTATACTCCGGGACTAGTTACTTCTACGAGCAGTACTTC. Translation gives CASSTLYSGTSYFYEQYF.

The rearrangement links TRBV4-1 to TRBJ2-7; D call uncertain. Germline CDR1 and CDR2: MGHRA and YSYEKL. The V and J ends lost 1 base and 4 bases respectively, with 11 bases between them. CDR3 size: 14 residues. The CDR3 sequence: CASSQVTGLYEQYF. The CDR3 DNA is TGCGCCAGCAGCCAAGTAACCGGGTTATACGAGCAGTACTTC.

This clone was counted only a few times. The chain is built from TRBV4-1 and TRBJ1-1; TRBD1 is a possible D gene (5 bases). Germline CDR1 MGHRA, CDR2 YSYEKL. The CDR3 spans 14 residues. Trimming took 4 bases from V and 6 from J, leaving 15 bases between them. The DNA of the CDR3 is TGCGCCAGCAGCCCCGCCCCAGGGTTCGCTGAAGCTTTCTTT. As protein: CASSPAPGFAEAFF.

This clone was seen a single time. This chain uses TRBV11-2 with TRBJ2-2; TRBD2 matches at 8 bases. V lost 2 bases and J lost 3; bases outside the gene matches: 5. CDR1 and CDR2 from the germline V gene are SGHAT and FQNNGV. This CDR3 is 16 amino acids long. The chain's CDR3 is CASSLLELADTGELFF. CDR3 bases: TGTGCCAGCAGCTTACTTGAACTAGCGGACACCGGGGAGCTGTTTTTT.

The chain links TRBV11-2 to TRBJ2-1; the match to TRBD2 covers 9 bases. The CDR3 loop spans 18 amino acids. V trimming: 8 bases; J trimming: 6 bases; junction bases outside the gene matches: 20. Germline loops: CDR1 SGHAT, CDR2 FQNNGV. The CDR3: CASSSRVAGAGRVNEQFF. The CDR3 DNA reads TGTGCCAGCTCCTCTAGGGTAGCGGGAGCGGGGAGGGTCAATGAGCAGTTCTTC.

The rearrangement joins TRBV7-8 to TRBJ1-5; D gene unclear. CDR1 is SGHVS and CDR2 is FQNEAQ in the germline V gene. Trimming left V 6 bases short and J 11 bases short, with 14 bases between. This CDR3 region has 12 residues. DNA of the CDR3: TGTGCCAGCAGTACCGAGTTTGAGGCCCAGCATTTT. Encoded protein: CASSTEFEAQHF.

The CDR3 loop reads CASSVGQRNYEQYF. CDR3 in DNA: TGTGCCAGCAGTGTCGGACAGCGGAACTACGAGCAGTACTTC. This sequence joins TRBV6-2 or TRBV6-3 and TRBJ2-7; a possible D gene is TRBD1 (6 bases). CDR3 length: 14 residues. V was trimmed by 5 bases and J by 3 bases, leaving 14 bases between them. Germline V lookup: CDR1 MNHEY, CDR2 SVGEGT.

The CDR3 region has the DNA TGTGCCAGCAGCTTACTCGGCGGGAGAATAGGGGAGCTGTTTTTT. This translates into CASSLLGGRIGELFF. This rearrangement joins TRBV7-2 to TRBJ2-2; 7 bases map to TRBD2. Germline V gene lookup returns CDR1 SGHTA and CDR2 FQGNSA. The CDR3 is 15 amino acids. The trim removed 2 bases at V and 8 bases at J, leaving 8 bases unmatched.

CDR3 in amino acids: CASSSQGSGRQDTQYF. Written as DNA, the CDR3 is TGTGCCAGCAGCTCGCAGGGATCCGGTAGGCAAGATACGCAGTATTTT. The chain recombines TRBV7-3 with TRBJ2-3; tentatively, D is TRBD1 (5 bases). This CDR3 has 16 amino acids. The V end lost 4 bases, the J end lost 5 bases, and 19 bases lay between the germline ends. In germline, CDR1 is SGHTA, CDR2 FQGTGA.

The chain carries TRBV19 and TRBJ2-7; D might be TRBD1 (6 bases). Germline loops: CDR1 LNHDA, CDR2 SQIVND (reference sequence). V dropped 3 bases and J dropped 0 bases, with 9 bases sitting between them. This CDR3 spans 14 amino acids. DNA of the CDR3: TGTGCCAGTAGTATTGACAGGAGCTCCTACGAGCAGTACTTC. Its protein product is CASSIDRSSYEQYF.

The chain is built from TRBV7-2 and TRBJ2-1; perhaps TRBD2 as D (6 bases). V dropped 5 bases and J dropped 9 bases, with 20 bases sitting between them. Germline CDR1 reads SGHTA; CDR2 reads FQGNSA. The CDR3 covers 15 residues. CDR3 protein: CASSLPLGGLSEQFF. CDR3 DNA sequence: TGTGCCAGCAGCCTTCCCCTCGGAGGGCTAAGTGAGCAGTTCTTC.

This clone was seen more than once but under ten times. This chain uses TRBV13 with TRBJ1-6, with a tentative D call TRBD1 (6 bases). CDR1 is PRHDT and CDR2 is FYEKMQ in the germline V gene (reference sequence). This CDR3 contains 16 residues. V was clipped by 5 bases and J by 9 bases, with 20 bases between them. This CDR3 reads CASSRSLGGGGSPLHF. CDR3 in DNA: TGTGCCAGCAGCCGTAGTTTAGGGGGGGGCGGTTCACCCCTCCACTTT.

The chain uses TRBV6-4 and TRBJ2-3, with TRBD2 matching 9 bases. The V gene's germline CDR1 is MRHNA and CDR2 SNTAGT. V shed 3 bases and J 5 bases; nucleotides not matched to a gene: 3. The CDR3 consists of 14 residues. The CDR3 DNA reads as TGTGCCAGCAGTGAGATAGCGGGAGAAGATACGCAGTATTTT. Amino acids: CASSEIAGEDTQYF.

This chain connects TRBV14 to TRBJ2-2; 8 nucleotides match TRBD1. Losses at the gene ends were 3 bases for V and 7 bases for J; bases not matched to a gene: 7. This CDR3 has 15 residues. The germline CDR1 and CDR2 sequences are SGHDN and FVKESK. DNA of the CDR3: TGTGCCAGCAGCCACCTAACAGGGGGATACGGGGAGCTGTTTTTT. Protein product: CASSHLTGGYGELFF.

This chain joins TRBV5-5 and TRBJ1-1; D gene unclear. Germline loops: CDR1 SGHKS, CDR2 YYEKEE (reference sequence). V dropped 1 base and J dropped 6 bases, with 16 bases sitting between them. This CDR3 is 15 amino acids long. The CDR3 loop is CASSLSGVVWAEAFF. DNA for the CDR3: TGTGCCAGCAGCTTGTCCGGGGTAGTGTGGGCTGAAGCTTTCTTT.